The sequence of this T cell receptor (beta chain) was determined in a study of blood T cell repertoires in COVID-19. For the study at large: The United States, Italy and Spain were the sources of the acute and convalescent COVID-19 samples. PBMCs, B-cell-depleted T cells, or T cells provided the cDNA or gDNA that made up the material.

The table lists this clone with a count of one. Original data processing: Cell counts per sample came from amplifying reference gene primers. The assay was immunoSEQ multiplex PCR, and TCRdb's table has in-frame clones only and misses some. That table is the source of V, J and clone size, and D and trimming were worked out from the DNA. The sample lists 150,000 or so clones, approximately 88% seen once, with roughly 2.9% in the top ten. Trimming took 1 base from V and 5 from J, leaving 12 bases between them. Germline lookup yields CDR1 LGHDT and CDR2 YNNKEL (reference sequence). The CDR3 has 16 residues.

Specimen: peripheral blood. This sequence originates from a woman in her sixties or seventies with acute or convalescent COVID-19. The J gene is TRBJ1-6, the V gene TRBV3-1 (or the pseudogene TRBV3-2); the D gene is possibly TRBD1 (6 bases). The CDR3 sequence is CASSQGVRGHNSPLHF. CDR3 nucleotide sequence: TGTGCCAGCAGCCAAGGGGTCAGGGGTCATAATTCACCCCTCCACTTT.